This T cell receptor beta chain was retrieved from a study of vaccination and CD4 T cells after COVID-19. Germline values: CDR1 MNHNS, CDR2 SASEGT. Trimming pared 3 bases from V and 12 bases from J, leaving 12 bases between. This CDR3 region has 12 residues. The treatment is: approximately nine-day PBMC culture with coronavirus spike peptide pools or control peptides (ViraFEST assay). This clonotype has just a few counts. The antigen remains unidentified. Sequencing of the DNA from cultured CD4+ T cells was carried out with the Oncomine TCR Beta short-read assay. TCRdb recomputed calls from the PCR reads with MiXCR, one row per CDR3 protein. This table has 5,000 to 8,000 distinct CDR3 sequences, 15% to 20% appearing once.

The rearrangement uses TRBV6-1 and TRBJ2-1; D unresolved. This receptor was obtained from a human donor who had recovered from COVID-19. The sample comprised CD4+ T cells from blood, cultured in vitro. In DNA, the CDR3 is TGTGCCAGCAGTGACCCTCAGACGTTGCAGTTCTTC. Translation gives CASSDPQTLQFF.